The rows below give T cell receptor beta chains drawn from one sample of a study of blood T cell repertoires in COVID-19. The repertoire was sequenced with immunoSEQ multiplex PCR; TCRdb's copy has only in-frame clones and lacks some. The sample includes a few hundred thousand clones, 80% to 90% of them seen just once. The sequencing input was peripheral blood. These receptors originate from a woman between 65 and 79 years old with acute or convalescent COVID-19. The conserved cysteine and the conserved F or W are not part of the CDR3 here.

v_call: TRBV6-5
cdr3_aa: ASRYEGARSDTQY

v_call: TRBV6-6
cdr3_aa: ASSYKGDQETQY

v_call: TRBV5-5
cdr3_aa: ASSWGSGAGNTIY

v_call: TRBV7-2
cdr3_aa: ASSFTDTSPLH

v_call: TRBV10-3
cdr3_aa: AISEGQGRLYEQY

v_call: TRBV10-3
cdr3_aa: AIRQGSNQPQH

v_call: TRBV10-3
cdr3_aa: AISDVRGTQY

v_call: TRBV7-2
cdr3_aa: ASSSTGGAGYGYT

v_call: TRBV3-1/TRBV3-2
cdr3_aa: ASSLLSGQETQY

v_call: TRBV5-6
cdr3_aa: ASSLATAPYNEQF

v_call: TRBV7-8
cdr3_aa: ASSHPSGAEY

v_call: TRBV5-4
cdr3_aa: ASSGGRGGYNEQF

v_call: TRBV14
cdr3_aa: ASSPSLVNEQF

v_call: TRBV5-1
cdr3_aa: ASSLVGQGNNEQF

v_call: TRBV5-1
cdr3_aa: ASQPFPGQRGETQY

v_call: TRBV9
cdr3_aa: ASSVGQAGGEQY

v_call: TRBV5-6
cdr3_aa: ASRNTGALREEAF

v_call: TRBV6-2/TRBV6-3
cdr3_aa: ASSRRGAGNSPLH

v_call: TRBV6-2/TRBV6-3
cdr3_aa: ASSYRDRIHEQY

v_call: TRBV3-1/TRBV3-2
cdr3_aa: ASSGGADTQY

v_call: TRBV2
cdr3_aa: ASSATGTGGGYT

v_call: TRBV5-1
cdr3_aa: ASSLEPPGDGNSPLH

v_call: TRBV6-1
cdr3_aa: ASSEGQAGTYEQY

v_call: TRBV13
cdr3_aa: ASSLRGERGYT

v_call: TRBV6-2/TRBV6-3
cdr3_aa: ASSPGQTQPQH

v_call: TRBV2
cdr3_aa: ASSLRRETQY

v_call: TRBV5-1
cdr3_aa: ASSIQQGANTEAF

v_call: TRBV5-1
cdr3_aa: ASSLTGVGNGYT

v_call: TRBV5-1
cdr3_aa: ASSLWTGGVNEQF

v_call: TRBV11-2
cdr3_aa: ASSSGLNSPLH

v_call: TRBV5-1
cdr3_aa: ASSSDPGTGGGYT

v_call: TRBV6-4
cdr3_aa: ASSESWSSETQY

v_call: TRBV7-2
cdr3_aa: ASSLDPLSQNSPLH

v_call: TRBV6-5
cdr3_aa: ASTPYGQGNEAF